This T cell receptor beta chain was found in a study of cytomegalovirus exposure and HLA in healthy donors. Looking at the study overall: About 80 million unique TCRs, all from HLA-typed donors, were included in an early release of the data.

This CDR3 comprises 12 residues. The V and J ends lost 4 bases and 10 bases, in that order; junction bases with no gene match: 4. CDR1 and CDR2 from the germline V gene are SGHDN and FVKESK. Researchers ran the PCR with 60 Vbeta and 13 Jbeta primers. Sequenced by immunoSEQ multiplex PCR; TCRdb stores in-frame clones only, minus some. Among 150,000 or so clones listed, around 80% were seen once. This TCR derives from a woman between 40 and 55 years old in good health and CMV-seronegative. This chain joins TRBV14 and TRBJ1-2; TRBD1 matches 9 bases. Sequences were obtained from PBMCs. The CDR3 region has the DNA TGTGCCAGCAGCCGGGACAGGGAAGCCTACACCTTC. This sequence encodes CASSRDREAYTF.